This entry is about one TCR beta chain. In the original workflow: Amplification with reference gene primers provided the estimates of nucleated cell counts. Measured with immunoSEQ multiplex PCR; TCRdb has only the in-frame clones, and not every one. The V and J calls and clone size come from that table; D and trimming were worked out from the DNA. The profile shows roughly 120,000 clones, around 90% of them singletons. The CDR3 covers 14 residues. Per germline, CDR1 SGHNT and CDR2 YENEEA. After removal of 2 bases from V and 6 bases from J, the junction contained 6 bases not matched to a gene. The data were obtained in a study of blood T cell repertoires in COVID-19. Study information: Some COVID-19 samples were acute and others convalescent; all came from the United States, Italy and Spain. In each case, the material was cDNA or gDNA derived from T cells, B-cell-depleted T cells, or PBMCs.

The receptor was isolated from a human donor in a cohort sampled during active COVID-19. The chain combines TRBV11-3 with TRBJ1-1, with 7 bases fitting TRBD1. Sequencing was done on a sample of peripheral blood. CDR3 DNA sequence: TGTGCCAGCAGCTTACAATCCCAGGGGGCTGAAGCTTTCTTT. Protein: CASSLQSQGAEAFF.